This T cell receptor beta chain was recovered during a study of glioma-infiltrating T cells. Study-level findings and limits: Very few CDR3 sequences were shared between tissue and blood. Non-neoplastic patients had below-expected tissue-blood divergence, while all gliomas exceeded expectation.

Germline-derived CDR1 and CDR2 are LNHDA and SQIVND (reference sequence). The CDR3 sequence is 19 residues long. Losses at the gene ends were 1 base for V and 1 base for J; bases not matched to a gene: 9. The count of this clonotype is one. Its antigen is not identified. The iRepertoire nested amplicon-rescue multiplex PCR amplified TCR alpha and beta CDR3s from RNA. TCRdb recomputed calls from the multiplex PCR reads with MiXCR, one row per CDR3 protein. The sample has under 200,000 distinct CDR3 sequences, roughly two fifths seen once. The receptor's source is a human donor with low-grade glioma or glioblastoma, undergoing nonglioma brain surgery, or in good health (not recorded which). Sequenced input: glioma tissue, nonneoplastic brain tissue, or PBMCs (not recorded which). This rearrangement joins TRBV19 to TRBJ2-2, with 10 bases that match TRBD2. The DNA for the CDR3 is TGTGCCAGTAGTATAGGGCGGACCCCTAGCGGGAGGAACACCGGGGAGCTGTTTTTT. Protein sequence: CASSIGRTPSGRNTGELFF.